This is a list of T cell receptor beta chains from one sample in a study of cytomegalovirus exposure and HLA in healthy donors. Only in-frame clones appear in the TCRdb table, and some are missing; sequencing was by immunoSEQ multiplex PCR. The table shows around 130,000 clones, with about 80% occurring only once. The sequencing sample was made of PBMCs. The source of these receptors is a woman between 45 and 60 years old in good health and CMV-seronegative. Each CDR3 is given without its conserved first and last residue. Only some rows state a clone size, as once, few, many or a class for expanded clones.

CDR3 protein: ASSPQPPRVVNQPQH
V gene: TRBV18
J gene: TRBJ1-5
clone size: -

CDR3 protein: ASSSGQVAAEAF
V gene: TRBV7-2
J gene: TRBJ1-1
clone size: -

CDR3 protein: ASSPGGTVGQF
V gene: TRBV7-9
J gene: TRBJ2-1
clone size: -

CDR3 protein: ASSVGLAGEETQY
V gene: TRBV9
J gene: TRBJ2-5
clone size: -

CDR3 protein: SVRDRGQTDTQY
V gene: TRBV29-1
J gene: TRBJ2-3
clone size: -

CDR3 protein: ATRRTGGTEAF
V gene: TRBV5-1
J gene: TRBJ1-1
clone size: many

CDR3 protein: ASSRTGTGVQPQH
V gene: TRBV18
J gene: TRBJ1-5
clone size: -

CDR3 protein: ASSAGLAGVTGELF
V gene: TRBV2
J gene: TRBJ2-2
clone size: once

CDR3 protein: ASSVYRGPGYEQY
V gene: TRBV5-6
J gene: TRBJ2-7
clone size: -

CDR3 protein: ASSLGTADSYGYT
V gene: TRBV11-1
J gene: TRBJ1-2
clone size: few

CDR3 protein: AWSGLAVTGELF
V gene: TRBV30
J gene: TRBJ2-2
clone size: -

CDR3 protein: SVEEVGLAGGFSYEQY
V gene: TRBV29-1
J gene: TRBJ2-7
clone size: once

CDR3 protein: ASSIETGAREQF
V gene: TRBV19
J gene: TRBJ2-1
clone size: -

CDR3 protein: ASSHPRGTSTEAF
V gene: TRBV9
J gene: TRBJ1-1
clone size: -

CDR3 protein: ASSDGLAGDEQF
V gene: TRBV6-4
J gene: TRBJ2-1
clone size: -

CDR3 protein: ASSLRIERRTQY
V gene: TRBV5-6
J gene: TRBJ2-5
clone size: few

CDR3 protein: ASRVTGTNEKLF
V gene: TRBV27
J gene: TRBJ1-4
clone size: -

CDR3 protein: ASSRQGAPGANVLT
V gene: TRBV19
J gene: TRBJ2-6
clone size: -

CDR3 protein: ASSPYSLSGNTIY
V gene: TRBV14
J gene: TRBJ1-3
clone size: -

CDR3 protein: ASSKAPGIMNTEAF
V gene: TRBV21-1
J gene: TRBJ1-1
clone size: -

CDR3 protein: SAAGTGESEQY
V gene: TRBV29-1
J gene: TRBJ2-7
clone size: -

CDR3 protein: ASSDMTSGNNEQF
V gene: TRBV6-4
J gene: TRBJ2-1
clone size: -

CDR3 protein: ASSGEGTGGFDEQF
V gene: TRBV7-9
J gene: TRBJ2-1
clone size: -

CDR3 protein: ASRRGGVSGEQY
V gene: TRBV5-1
J gene: TRBJ2-7
clone size: -

CDR3 protein: ASSGQGSTTEAF
V gene: TRBV9
J gene: TRBJ1-1
clone size: -

CDR3 protein: ASSQVGRAEQY
V gene: TRBV14
J gene: TRBJ2-7
clone size: -

CDR3 protein: ASSILGTAYNEQF
V gene: TRBV19
J gene: TRBJ2-1
clone size: -

CDR3 protein: ASSRDRGWGEQF
V gene: TRBV4-3
J gene: TRBJ2-1
clone size: -

CDR3 protein: ASSRGQGQDGELF
V gene: TRBV28
J gene: TRBJ2-2
clone size: -

CDR3 protein: ASSITGTSGRFMRTGELF
V gene: TRBV2
J gene: TRBJ2-2
clone size: -

CDR3 protein: ASSPGTSGPGEF
V gene: TRBV5-1
J gene: TRBJ2-1
clone size: -

CDR3 protein: ASSVEGLVYSEQY
V gene: TRBV9
J gene: TRBJ2-7
clone size: -

CDR3 protein: ASSFGRDRGKKLF
V gene: TRBV27
J gene: TRBJ1-4
clone size: -

CDR3 protein: ASSLGSPTNEQF
V gene: TRBV7-9
J gene: TRBJ2-1
clone size: -

CDR3 protein: ASRPRHSTEAF
V gene: TRBV28
J gene: TRBJ1-1
clone size: -

CDR3 protein: ASSVLAGVATDTQY
V gene: TRBV9
J gene: TRBJ2-3
clone size: -

CDR3 protein: SVDGADGGNTDTQY
V gene: TRBV29-1
J gene: TRBJ2-3
clone size: -

CDR3 protein: ASSLEVWGAEAF
V gene: TRBV5-1
J gene: TRBJ1-1
clone size: few

CDR3 protein: ASSQDGGVREKLF
V gene: TRBV4-3
J gene: TRBJ1-4
clone size: -

CDR3 protein: ASSFGGETQY
V gene: TRBV27
J gene: TRBJ2-5
clone size: -

CDR3 protein: ASTRDRETNEQF
V gene: TRBV18
J gene: TRBJ2-1
clone size: -

CDR3 protein: ASSTRQGNTDTQY
V gene: TRBV5-1
J gene: TRBJ2-3
clone size: -

CDR3 protein: ASSPDGSSYNEQF
V gene: TRBV18
J gene: TRBJ2-1
clone size: -

CDR3 protein: AISVGTAEETQY
V gene: TRBV10-3
J gene: TRBJ2-5
clone size: -

CDR3 protein: ASSQERTSEDTGELF
V gene: TRBV4-2
J gene: TRBJ2-2
clone size: -

CDR3 protein: ASSYTGRDTEAF
V gene: TRBV6-5
J gene: TRBJ1-1
clone size: few

CDR3 protein: SVEGQGAHEQY
V gene: TRBV29-1
J gene: TRBJ2-7
clone size: -

CDR3 protein: ASSLLGQGGGYEQY
V gene: TRBV27
J gene: TRBJ2-7
clone size: -

CDR3 protein: ASSQELLVEGEQY
V gene: TRBV4-3
J gene: TRBJ2-7
clone size: few

CDR3 protein: AITRTRVHNEQF
V gene: TRBV10-3
J gene: TRBJ2-1
clone size: -

CDR3 protein: ASSLRTSGSGTDTQY
V gene: TRBV4-2
J gene: TRBJ2-3
clone size: -

CDR3 protein: ASSFGGRGEQY
V gene: TRBV7-7
J gene: TRBJ2-7
clone size: -

CDR3 protein: ASSEAGQGAYGYT
V gene: TRBV2
J gene: TRBJ1-2
clone size: few

CDR3 protein: ASTSGQGARWTEAF
V gene: TRBV28
J gene: TRBJ1-1
clone size: -

CDR3 protein: ASEDRVDTDTQY
V gene: TRBV6-1
J gene: TRBJ2-3
clone size: large